This entry lists 15 T cell receptor beta chains sequenced from one sample in a study of OX40 agonist ivuxolimab in advanced cancers. Generated by immunoSEQ multiplex PCR, the TCRdb table keeps only in-frame clones and is missing some. This sample has approximately 70,000 clones, with roughly 90% found just once. Sequenced here: CD4+ or CD8+ T cells sorted from blood, sampled in a trial of the OX40 agonist ivuxolimab. These receptors were taken from an adult with an advanced solid tumor such as melanoma, head and neck, liver or kidney cancer.

The V gene is TRBV9, the J gene TRBJ2-1; 7 bases fit TRBD2. The V gene end was trimmed by 0 bases and the J gene end by 5 bases; junction bases not matched to a gene: 2. The CDR3 covers 14 residues. Germline CDR1 is SGDLS and CDR2 is YYNGEE. This CDR3 is CASSVGLADNEQFF. CDR3 coding DNA: TGTGCCAGCAGCGTAGGGCTAGCGGACAATGAGCAGTTCTTC.

The chain has TRBV19 and TRBJ1-5; D gene uncertain. The V and J ends lost 4 bases and 4 bases respectively, with 8 bases between them. Germline V gives CDR1 LNHDA, CDR2 SQIVND (reference sequence). There are 13 residues in the CDR3. CDR3 bases: TGTGCCAGTAGTACGGCAGCAAATCAGCCCCAGCATTTT. Protein product: CASSTAANQPQHF. Together with reference TRBV19 and TRBJ1-5, the CDR3 gives the full variable domain: DGGITQSPKYLFRKEGQNVTLSCEQNLNHDAMYWYRQDPGQGLRLIYYSQIVNDFQKGDIAEGYSVSREKKESFPLTVTSAQKNPTAFYLCASSTAANQPQHFGDGTRLSIL.

The V call is TRBV11-2, the J call TRBJ2-2; 9 nucleotides match TRBD2. This CDR3 spans 16 amino acids. In germline, CDR1 is SGHAT, CDR2 FQNNGV. With 5 bases clipped from V and 6 bases from J, the junction kept 10 bases outside the gene matches. Here the CDR3 DNA reads TGTGCCAGCAGCCAGAGACTAGCGGCAGCCGCCGGGGAGCTGTTTTTT. Translation gives CASSQRLAAAAGELFF.

The V call is TRBV6-5, the J call TRBJ2-7; a weak D match, TRBD1 (5 bases). CDR1 and CDR2 (germline): MNHEY, SVGAGI. V shed 6 bases and J shed 1 base, with 13 bases lying between them. This CDR3 spans 14 amino acids. CDR3: CASSRTHTSYEQYF. CDR3 nucleotide sequence: TGTGCCAGCAGCCGGACACATACATCCTACGAGCAGTACTTC.

The chain is built from TRBV7-9 and TRBJ2-5; D is possibly TRBD1 (6 bases). CDR1 SEHNR and CDR2 FQNEAQ come from the germline V gene (reference sequence). The CDR3 extends over 13 amino acids. V was clipped by 4 bases and J by 5 bases, with 11 bases between them. CDR3 coding DNA: TGTGCCAGCAGCTCCCAGGGGATGGAGACCCAGTACTTC. Protein sequence: CASSSQGMETQYF.

The V and J genes are TRBV11-3 and TRBJ2-7, with unresolved D. The germline gives CDR1 SGHNT, CDR2 YENEEA. With 0 bases removed from V and 1 base from J, the gap between germline ends came to 4 bases. This CDR3 comprises 13 residues. CDR3 protein: CASSLDRSYEQYF. DNA of the CDR3: TGTGCCAGCAGCTTAGACAGGTCCTACGAGCAGTACTTC.

The chain combines TRBV18 with TRBJ1-2; no clear D. V was shortened by 2 bases and J by 0 bases, with 13 bases between the two germline ends. The CDR3 extends over 16 amino acids. In germline, CDR1 is KGHSH, CDR2 LQKENI. CDR3 sequence: CASSPNGRSSNYGYTF. Here the CDR3 DNA reads TGTGCCAGCTCACCAAATGGTCGGAGCTCTAACTATGGCTACACCTTC.

The chain links TRBV6-1 to TRBJ1-4; D remains unclear. Germline assignment: CDR1 MNHNS and CDR2 SASEGT. This CDR3 has 18 amino acids. V was pared by 3 bases and J by 7 bases, with 24 bases between. The CDR3: CASSDPPGRNVQLEKLFF. CDR3 nucleotides: TGTGCCAGCAGTGACCCCCCGGGTCGGAACGTCCAACTTGAAAAACTGTTTTTT.

This clone was seen only once. V gene TRBV5-7 combines with J gene TRBJ2-7, with D perhaps matching TRBD2 (5 bases). TRBV5-7 is classed as an ORF, of uncertain function. The CDR3 length is 17 residues. Trimming took 0 bases from V and 0 from J, leaving 16 bases between them. The CDR3: CASSLGWLAQSSYEQYF. In nucleotides, the CDR3 is TGTGCCAGCAGCTTGGGATGGCTAGCCCAGAGCTCCTACGAGCAGTACTTC.

This chain links TRBV18 with TRBJ2-1; D is ambiguous. Between the trimmed V and J ends, which lost 6 bases and 9 bases, there was a span of 9 bases. The CDR3 consists of 11 residues. Germline V gives CDR1 KGHSH, CDR2 LQKENI. This CDR3 reads CASSRTAEQFF. CDR3 coding DNA: TGTGCCAGCTCCCGCACGGCTGAGCAGTTCTTC.

The genes are TRBV7-9 and TRBJ2-5; a weak D match, TRBD2 (6 bases). Germline V gene sequence: CDR1 SEHNR, CDR2 FQNEAQ (reference sequence). The CDR3 extends over 15 amino acids. V was shortened by 1 base and J by 5 bases, with 14 bases between the two germline ends. The CDR3, as DNA: TGTGCCAGCAGCTTAGATTTGCGGGGTCGGGAGACCCAGTACTTC. Translation: CASSLDLRGRETQYF.

This rearrangement joins TRBV5-8 to TRBJ2-7, with D maybe TRBD2 (6 bases). The CDR3 contains 13 residues. Germline V gene lookup returns CDR1 SGHTS and CDR2 YDEGEE. V lost 1 base and J lost 5, with 10 bases in between. CDR3 in amino acids: CASSLWTKDEQYF. The CDR3, as DNA: TGTGCCAGCAGCTTGTGGACTAAGGACGAGCAGTACTTC.

This clone was seen a handful of times. At one end, the junction sequence differs from germline, possibly due to a read error. This chain links TRBV19 with TRBJ2-7; no clear D. Germline CDR1 is LNHDA and CDR2 is SQIVND (reference sequence). The CDR3 runs to 16 residues. The CDR3 DNA reads as TGTGCCAGTAGTCCCGACTCGACACCTTCATCCTCCGAGCAGTACTTC. Its protein is CASSPDSTPSSSEQYF. Full variable domain (outside the CDR3, taken from reference TRBV19 and TRBJ2-7): DGGITQSPKYLFRKEGQNVTLSCEQNLNHDAMYWYRQDPGQGLRLIYYSQIVNDFQKGDIAEGYSVSREKKESFPLTVTSAQKNPTAFYLCASSPDSTPSSSEQYFGPGTRLTVT.

The table lists this clone with a few counts. The gene calls are TRBV19 and TRBJ2-7; 8 bases align to TRBD2. The V gene end was trimmed by 10 bases and the J gene end by 2 bases; junction bases not matched to a gene: 13. This CDR3 contains 15 residues. Germline V gene sequence: CDR1 LNHDA, CDR2 SQIVND (reference sequence). This chain's CDR3 is CATRPAAGGTYEQYF. The CDR3 coding sequence is TGTGCCACTCGTCCGGCGGCGGGAGGTACCTACGAGCAGTACTTC.

The chain employs TRBV7-8 and TRBJ1-2; D possibly corresponds to TRBD1 (6 bases). The CDR3 covers 13 residues. Trimming left V 5 bases short and J 6 bases short, with 13 bases between. Germline loops: CDR1 SGHVS, CDR2 FQNEAQ. DNA for the CDR3: TGTGCCAGCAGCGAACAGGGTATCGATGGCTACACCTTC. Protein sequence: CASSEQGIDGYTF.